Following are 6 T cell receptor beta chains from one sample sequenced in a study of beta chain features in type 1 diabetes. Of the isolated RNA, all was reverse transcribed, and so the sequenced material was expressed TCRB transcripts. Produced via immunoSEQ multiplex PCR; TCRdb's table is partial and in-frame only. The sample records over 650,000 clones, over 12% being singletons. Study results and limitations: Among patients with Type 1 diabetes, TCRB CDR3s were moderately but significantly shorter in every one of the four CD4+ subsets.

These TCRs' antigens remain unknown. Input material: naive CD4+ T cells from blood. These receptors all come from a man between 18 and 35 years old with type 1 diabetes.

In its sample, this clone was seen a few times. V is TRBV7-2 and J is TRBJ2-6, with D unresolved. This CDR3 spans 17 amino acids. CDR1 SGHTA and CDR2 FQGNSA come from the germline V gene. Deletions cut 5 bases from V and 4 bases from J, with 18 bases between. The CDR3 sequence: CASSISASVSGANVLTF. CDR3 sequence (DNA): TGTGCCAGCAGCATATCAGCGAGCGTCTCAGGGGCCAACGTCCTGACTTTC.

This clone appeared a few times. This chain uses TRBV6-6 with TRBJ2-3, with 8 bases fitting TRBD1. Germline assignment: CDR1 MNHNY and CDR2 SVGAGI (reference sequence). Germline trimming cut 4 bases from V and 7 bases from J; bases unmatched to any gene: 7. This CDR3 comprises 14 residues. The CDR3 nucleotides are TGTGCCAGCAGTTCGACAGGGGAGGTACATACGCAGTATTTT. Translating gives CASSSTGEVHTQYF.

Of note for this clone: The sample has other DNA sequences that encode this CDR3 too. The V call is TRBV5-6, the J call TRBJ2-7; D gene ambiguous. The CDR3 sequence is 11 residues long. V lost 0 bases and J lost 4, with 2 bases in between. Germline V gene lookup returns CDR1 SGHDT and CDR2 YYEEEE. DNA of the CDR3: TGTGCCAGCAGCTTGGAATACGAGCAGTACTTC. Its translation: CASSLEYEQYF.

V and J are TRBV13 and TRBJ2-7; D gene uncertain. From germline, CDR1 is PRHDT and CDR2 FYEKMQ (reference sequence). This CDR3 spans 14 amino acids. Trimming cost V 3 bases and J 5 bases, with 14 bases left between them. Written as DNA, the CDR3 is TGTGCCAGCAGCTTTAAGTCAGCAGGCCACGAGCAGTACTTC. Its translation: CASSFKSAGHEQYF.

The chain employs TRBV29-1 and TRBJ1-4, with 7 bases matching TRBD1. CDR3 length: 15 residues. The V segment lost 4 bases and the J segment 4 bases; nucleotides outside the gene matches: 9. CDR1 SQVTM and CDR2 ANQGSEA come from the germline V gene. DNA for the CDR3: TGCAGCGTTGGTGGGAGGGACAGTCTTAATGAAAAACTGTTTTTT. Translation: CSVGGRDSLNEKLFF.

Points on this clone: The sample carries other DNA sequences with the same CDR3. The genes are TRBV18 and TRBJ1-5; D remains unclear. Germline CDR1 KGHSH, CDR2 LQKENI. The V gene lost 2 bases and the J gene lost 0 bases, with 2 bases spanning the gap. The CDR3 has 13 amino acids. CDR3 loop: CASSPDSNQPQHF. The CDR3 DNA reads TGTGCCAGCTCACCAGATAGCAATCAGCCCCAGCATTTT. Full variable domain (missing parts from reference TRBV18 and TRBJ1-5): NAGVMQNPRHLVRRRGQEARLRCSPMKGHSHVYWYRQLPEEGLKFMVYLQKENIIDESGMPKERFSAEFPKEGPSILRIQQVVRGDSAAYFCASSPDSNQPQHFGDGTRLSIL.